This TCR beta chain was sequenced in a study of T-cell reconstitution after alpha-beta-depleted transplantation in children. Trimming removed 5 bases at V and 9 bases at J, with 8 bases between. CDR1 and CDR2 from the germline V gene are MNHEY and SVGEGT. The CDR3 is made up of 11 amino acids. Unique molecular identifiers were incorporated during preparation of the TCRbeta library. A single record per CDR3 protein comes from TCRdb applying MiXCR to the PCR reads. The table shows 100,000 to 120,000 distinct CDR3 sequences, with under 13% occurring only once. The chain is built from TRBV6-2 or TRBV6-3 and TRBJ1-5; D not certain. The material sequenced was PBMCs from the stem cell graft donor, taken from the stem cell graft. The TCR was taken from a human donor who donated a stem cell graft to a child with acute lymphoblastic leukemia. CDR3 coding DNA: TGTGCCAGCAGTCACCTTTGGCCCCAGCATTTT. This translates into CASSHLWPQHF.